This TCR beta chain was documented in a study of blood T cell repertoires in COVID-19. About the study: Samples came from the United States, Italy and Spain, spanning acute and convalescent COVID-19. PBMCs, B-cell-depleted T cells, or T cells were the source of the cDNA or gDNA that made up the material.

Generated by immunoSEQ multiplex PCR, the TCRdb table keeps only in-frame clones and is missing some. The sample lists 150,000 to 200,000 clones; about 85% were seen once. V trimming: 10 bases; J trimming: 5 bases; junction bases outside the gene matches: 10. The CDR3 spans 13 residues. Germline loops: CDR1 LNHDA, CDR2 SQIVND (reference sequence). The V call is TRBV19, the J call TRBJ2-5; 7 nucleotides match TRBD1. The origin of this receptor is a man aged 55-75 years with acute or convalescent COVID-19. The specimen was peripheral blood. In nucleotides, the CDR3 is TGTGCCACGTCCCCGGGACAGTTGGAGACCCAGTACTTC. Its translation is CATSPGQLETQYF.